Presented here are 22 T cell receptor beta chains from one specimen sequenced in a study of CD8 T cells in ankylosing spondylitis. Points from the study as a whole: One TCR beta motif, made up of eight or nine highly homologous variants, appeared characteristic of ankylosing spondylitis blood.

No antigen is known for these receptors. TCRdb processed the 5' RACE reads anew with MiXCR; each CDR3 protein has one entry. Of a few hundred thousand distinct CDR3 sequences listed, about 20% are singletons. Source material: blood, either unsorted or a sorted T cell fraction (not recorded which). The receptors stem from a male donor with ankylosing spondylitis.

The chain couples TRBV10-3 to TRBJ2-1; no clear D. There are 12 residues in the CDR3. Trimming took off 7 bases at V and 6 bases at J, with 10 bases between the two ends. The germline CDR1 and CDR2 sequences are ENHRY and SYGVKD. CDR3 protein: CAIMVDGNEQFF. The CDR3 DNA reads TGTGCCATCATGGTAGACGGCAATGAGCAGTTCTTC.

V usage is TRBV6-2 or TRBV6-3 and J usage is TRBJ2-1; maybe TRBD1 (6 bases). With 4 bases removed from V and 6 bases from J, the gap between germline ends came to 16 bases. The germline V gene encodes CDR1 MNHEY and CDR2 SVGEGT. This CDR3 has 15 amino acids. The CDR3 coding sequence is TGTGCCAGCAGTTTCAGGGGTCTCCTCGGCAATGAGCAGTTCTTC. It yields the protein CASSFRGLLGNEQFF.

In this sample, this clonotype turned up a few times. This chain connects TRBV24-1 to TRBJ2-7; 8 nucleotides agree with TRBD1. This CDR3 has 15 residues. Losses at the gene ends were 4 bases for V and 5 bases for J; bases not matched to a gene: 9. Germline loops: CDR1 KGHDR, CDR2 SFDVKD. The CDR3 is CATSETDRALHEQYF. The CDR3 DNA follows: TGTGCCACCAGTGAGACGGACAGGGCTTTGCACGAGCAGTACTTC.

DNA of the CDR3: TGTGCCGCCGGGACAGCCTCCTACGAGCAGTACTTC. This codes for CAAGTASYEQYF. J is TRBJ2-7 and V is TRBV10-3; TRBD1 aligns across 7 bases. After removal of 11 bases from V and 0 bases from J, the junction contained 4 bases not matched to a gene. The length of the CDR3 is 12 residues. The V gene's germline CDR1 is ENHRY and CDR2 SYGVKD.

This chain uses TRBV9 with TRBJ2-1, with D possibly matching TRBD2 (6 bases). This CDR3 is built from 15 residues. Trimming cost V 4 bases and J 7 bases, with 18 bases left between them. Per germline, CDR1 SGDLS and CDR2 YYNGEE. The CDR3 protein is CASSPTGSRLNEQFF. The CDR3 DNA reads as TGTGCCAGCAGCCCCACCGGGAGTCGATTGAATGAGCAGTTCTTC.

This clonotype was found a few times. The chain couples TRBV7-9 to TRBJ1-1; TRBD1 is a possible D gene (5 bases). Deletions cut 6 bases from V and 2 bases from J, with 19 bases between. This CDR3 region has 16 residues. Germline CDR1 SEHNR, CDR2 FQNEAQ (reference sequence). This CDR3 is CASSSLGRDHNTEAFF. In nucleotides, the CDR3 is TGTGCCAGCAGTTCCCTCGGGAGGGACCATAACACTGAAGCTTTCTTT.

The chain links TRBV7-4 to TRBJ2-7, with 9 nucleotides matching TRBD1. This CDR3 has 15 residues. CDR1 and CDR2 from the germline V gene are SGHVT and SQSDAQ. The junction had 6 bases not matched to a gene; V was cut back by 6 bases and J by 0 bases. The DNA of the CDR3 is TGTGCCAGCAGTCTACAGGGGGCTAGCTCCTACGAGCAGTACTTC. Its protein is CASSLQGASSYEQYF.

This chain connects TRBV7-9 to TRBJ1-5; unclear D gene. Germline loops: CDR1 SEHNR, CDR2 FQNEAQ (reference sequence). Trimming left V 3 bases short and J 5 bases short, with 5 bases between. The CDR3 length is 12 residues. The CDR3 region is CASSFGDQPQHF. CDR3 DNA: TGTGCCAGCAGCTTCGGGGATCAGCCCCAGCATTTT.

This clonotype has just a few counts. The J gene is TRBJ1-6, the V gene TRBV6-5, with TRBD1 identical over 9 bases. This CDR3 contains 14 residues. The V and J ends lost 0 bases and 9 bases, in that order; junction bases with no gene match: 0. The germline V gene has CDR1 MNHEY and CDR2 SVGAGI. The CDR3, as DNA: TGTGCCAGCAGTTACTCGGGACAGGGTTCACCCCTCCACTTT. Translation gives CASSYSGQGSPLHF.

This clonotype has only a few counts. The chain links TRBV5-1 to TRBJ1-3; the D gene is possibly TRBD1 (5 bases). Trimming stripped 4 bases from V and 2 bases from J, with 19 bases between. CDR1 SGHRS and CDR2 YFSETQ come from the germline V gene. The CDR3 runs 17 residues. For the CDR3, the DNA is TGCGCCAGCAGCCCAGGATTTGGTCAGGGAGCTGGAAACACCATATATTTT. This encodes CASSPGFGQGAGNTIYF.

This chain links TRBV6-2 or TRBV6-3 with TRBJ2-1; 9 bases fit TRBD2. V lost 2 bases, J lost 5 bases, and 4 bases stayed unmatched. Germline V gene lookup returns CDR1 MNHEY and CDR2 SVGEGT. The CDR3 consists of 15 residues. This CDR3 is CASSYGASGNNEQFF. For the CDR3, the DNA is TGTGCCAGCAGTTACGGAGCTAGCGGGAACAATGAGCAGTTCTTC.

This clonotype was seen a few times. V usage is TRBV3-1 and J usage is TRBJ1-1; 7 nucleotides line up with TRBD1. The CDR3 runs to 13 residues. V lost 1 base to trimming and J lost 7 bases; unmatched junction nucleotides: 3. CDR1 and CDR2 (germline): LGHDT, YNNKEL (reference sequence). The CDR3 loop reads CASSQAGQNEAFF. CDR3 DNA: TGTGCCAGCAGCCAAGCGGGACAGAATGAAGCTTTCTTT.

The chain combines TRBV28 with TRBJ1-2; D is perhaps TRBD1 (6 bases). Germline V CDR1 and CDR2: MDHEN, SYDVKM. The CDR3 sequence is 13 residues long. With 6 bases removed from V and 4 bases from J, the gap between germline ends came to 12 bases. CDR3 protein: CASSYRDPYGYTF. CDR3 DNA sequence: TGTGCCAGCAGCTACAGGGATCCCTATGGCTACACCTTC.

The sample holds a few counts of this clonotype. The chain uses TRBV6-5 and TRBJ2-5; D remains unclear. The CDR3 extends over 15 amino acids. In germline, CDR1 is MNHEY, CDR2 SVGAGI. V was shortened by 2 bases and J by 5 bases, with 15 bases between the two germline ends. The DNA of the CDR3 is TGTGCCAGCAGTTACCTCGGTCGGAGAGTGGAGACCCAGTACTTC. It codes for CASSYLGRRVETQYF.

Only a few counts were recorded for this clonotype. The chain is built from TRBV20-1 and TRBJ2-3; D might be TRBD2 (5 bases). This CDR3 is 14 amino acids long. Looked up from germline, CDR1 is DFQATT and CDR2 is SNEGSKA (reference sequence). The ends were cut back, 5 bases at V and 4 bases at J, with 16 bases in the middle. CDR3 in amino acids: CSAPLAGRADTQYF. The DNA of the CDR3 is TGCAGTGCTCCGCTAGCTGGAAGAGCAGATACGCAGTATTTT.

This sequence joins TRBV2 and TRBJ2-7; 8 bases fit TRBD2. With V trimmed by 6 bases and J by 2 bases, 12 bases remained unmatched. CDR3 length: 16 residues. In germline, CDR1 is SNHLY, CDR2 FYNNEI. The CDR3, as DNA: TGTGCCAGCAGCCTGTCTCTAAGCGGGAGCACCTACGAGCAGTACTTC. Its translation is CASSLSLSGSTYEQYF.

A few counts support this clonotype. The chain combines TRBV12-3 or TRBV12-4 with TRBJ1-3; D perhaps matches TRBD1 (6 bases). The CDR3 is 13 residues long. Trimming pared 5 bases from V and 5 bases from J, leaving 10 bases between. The CDR3 sequence: CASSGDTRNTIYF. CDR3 DNA sequence: TGTGCCAGCAGTGGGGACACAAGAAACACCATATATTTT.

This clonotype has only a few counts. The chain carries TRBV29-1 and TRBJ2-5; no firm D call. CDR1 is SQVTM, CDR2 ANQGSEA, per germline. V lost 4 bases and J 3 bases, leaving 18 bases between the germline ends. The CDR3 has 15 residues. DNA for the CDR3: TGCAGCGTTGCTCTGGTGTATAGAACCAAAGAGACCCAGTACTTC. Its protein product is CSVALVYRTKETQYF. Drawing the rest from reference TRBV29-1 and TRBJ2-5, the complete variable domain is SAVISQKPSRDICQRGTSLTIQCQVDSQVTMMFWYRQQPGQSLTLIATANQGSEATYESGFVIDKFPISRPNLTFSTLTVSNMSPEDSSIYLCSVALVYRTKETQYFGPGTRLLVL.

This clonotype was counted a few times. This chain uses TRBV19 with TRBJ1-1; weak D call: TRBD1 (5 bases). The CDR3 consists of 15 residues. With 2 bases removed from V and 4 bases from J, the gap between germline ends came to 14 bases. The germline gives CDR1 LNHDA, CDR2 SQIVND (reference sequence). The CDR3 region is CASSISGTSSTEAFF. The DNA for the CDR3 is TGTGCCAGTAGTATAAGCGGGACTTCGAGCACTGAAGCTTTCTTT.

The chain employs TRBV20-1 and TRBJ2-3, with D perhaps matching TRBD1 or TRBD2 (6 bases each). CDR3 length: 23 residues. The ends were cut back, 6 bases at V and 5 bases at J, with 45 bases in the middle. Germline V gene sequence: CDR1 DFQATT, CDR2 SNEGSKA (reference sequence). The CDR3 loop is CSAISGPGAEGVATSWVVDTQYF. DNA for the CDR3: TGCAGTGCCATTAGCGGCCCAGGGGCAGAGGGAGTCGCAACTAGCTGGGTTGTAGATACGCAGTATTTT.

The chain is built from TRBV30 and TRBJ2-1, with D possibly called TRBD1 or TRBD2 (5 bases each). The germline V gene has CDR1 GTSNPN and CDR2 SVGIG (reference sequence). The CDR3 length is 13 residues. The CDR3 DNA sequence: TGTGCTTGCCCGAGGGGATCCTACAATGAGCAGTTCTTC. Encoded protein: CACPRGSYNEQFF.

The table lists this clonotype with many counts. The CDR3: CSVRRGPEKLFF. CDR3 sequence (DNA): TGCAGCGTTAGGAGGGGGCCTGAAAAACTGTTTTTT. J is TRBJ1-4 and V is TRBV29-1; 7 bases fit TRBD1. The CDR3 contains 12 residues. V was pared by 5 bases and J by 7 bases, with 4 bases of the junction left unmatched. Germline assignment: CDR1 SQVTM and CDR2 ANQGSEA.